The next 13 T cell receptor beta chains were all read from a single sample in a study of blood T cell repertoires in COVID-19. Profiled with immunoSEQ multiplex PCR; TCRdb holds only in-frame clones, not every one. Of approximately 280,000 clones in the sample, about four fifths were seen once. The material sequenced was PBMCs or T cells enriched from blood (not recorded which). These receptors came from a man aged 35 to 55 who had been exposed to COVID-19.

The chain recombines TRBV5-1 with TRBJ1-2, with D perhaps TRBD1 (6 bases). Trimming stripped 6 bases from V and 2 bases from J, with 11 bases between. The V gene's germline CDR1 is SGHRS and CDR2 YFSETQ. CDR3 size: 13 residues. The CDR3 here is CASNQDRNYGYTF. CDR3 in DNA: TGCGCCAGCAACCAGGACAGAAACTATGGCTACACCTTC.

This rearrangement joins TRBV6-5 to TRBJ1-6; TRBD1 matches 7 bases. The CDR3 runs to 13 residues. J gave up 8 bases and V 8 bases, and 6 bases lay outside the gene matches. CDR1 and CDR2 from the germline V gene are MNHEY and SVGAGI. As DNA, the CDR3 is TGTGCCAGCGGGGACAGTTTGGATTCACCCCTCCACTTT. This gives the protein CASGDSLDSPLHF.

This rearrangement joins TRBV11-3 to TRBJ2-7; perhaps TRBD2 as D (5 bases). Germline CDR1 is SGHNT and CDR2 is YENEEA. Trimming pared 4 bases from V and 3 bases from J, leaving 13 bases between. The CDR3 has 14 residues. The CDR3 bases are TGTGCCAGCAGCTCCACCTCGGGGTTCTACGAGCAGTACTTC. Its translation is CASSSTSGFYEQYF.

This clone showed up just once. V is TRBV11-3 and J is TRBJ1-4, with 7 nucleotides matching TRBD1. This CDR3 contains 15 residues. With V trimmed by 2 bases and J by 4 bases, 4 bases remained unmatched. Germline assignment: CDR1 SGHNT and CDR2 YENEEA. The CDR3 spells CASSLQGQSNEKLFF. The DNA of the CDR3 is TGTGCCAGCAGCTTACAGGGACAGAGTAATGAAAAACTGTTTTTT.

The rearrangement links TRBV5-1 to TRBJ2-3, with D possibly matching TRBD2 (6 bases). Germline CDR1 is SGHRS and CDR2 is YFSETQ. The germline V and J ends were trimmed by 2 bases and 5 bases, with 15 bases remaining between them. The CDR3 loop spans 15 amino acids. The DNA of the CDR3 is TGCGCCAGCAGCTTCGGGACGAAAGCGGGAGATACGCAGTATTTT. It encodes CASSFGTKAGDTQYF. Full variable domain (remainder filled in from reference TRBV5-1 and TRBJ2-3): KAGVTQTPRYLIKTRGQQVTLSCSPISGHRSVSWYQQTPGQGLQFLFEYFSETQRNKGNFPGRFSGRQFSNSRSEMNVSTLELGDSALYLCASSFGTKAGDTQYFGPGTRLTVL.

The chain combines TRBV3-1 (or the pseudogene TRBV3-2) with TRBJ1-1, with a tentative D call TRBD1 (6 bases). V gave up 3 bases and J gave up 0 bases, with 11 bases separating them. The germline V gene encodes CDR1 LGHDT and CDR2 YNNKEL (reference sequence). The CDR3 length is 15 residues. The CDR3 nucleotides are TGTGCCAGCAGCCATGCGGACAGAGTGAACACTGAAGCTTTCTTT. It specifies CASSHADRVNTEAFF.

CDR3 nucleotide sequence: TGCGCCAGCAGCCCCGGGACTAGCCTCGGGAATGAGCAGTTCTTC. Amino acids: CASSPGTSLGNEQFF. The V call is TRBV5-1, the J call TRBJ2-1; 9 bases fit TRBD2. The CDR3 totals 15 residues. Germline V lookup: CDR1 SGHRS, CDR2 YFSETQ. Germline trimming cut 4 bases from V and 7 bases from J; bases unmatched to any gene: 9. The whole variable domain, filled in from reference TRBV5-1 and TRBJ2-1, reads KAGVTQTPRYLIKTRGQQVTLSCSPISGHRSVSWYQQTPGQGLQFLFEYFSETQRNKGNFPGRFSGRQFSNSRSEMNVSTLELGDSALYLCASSPGTSLGNEQFFGPGTRLTVL.

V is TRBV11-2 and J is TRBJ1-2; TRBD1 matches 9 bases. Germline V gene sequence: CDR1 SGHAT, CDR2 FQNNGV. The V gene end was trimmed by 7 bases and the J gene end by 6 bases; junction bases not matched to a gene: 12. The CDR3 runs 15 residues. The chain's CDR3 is CASTRRTGDRNGYTF. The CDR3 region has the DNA TGTGCCAGCACCCGACGGACAGGGGATCGAAATGGCTACACCTTC.

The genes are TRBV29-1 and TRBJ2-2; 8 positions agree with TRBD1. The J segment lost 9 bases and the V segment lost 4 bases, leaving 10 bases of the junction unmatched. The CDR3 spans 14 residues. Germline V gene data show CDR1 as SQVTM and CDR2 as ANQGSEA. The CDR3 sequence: CSVGTGNGPRELFF. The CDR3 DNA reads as TGCAGCGTTGGGACAGGGAATGGGCCTAGGGAGCTGTTTTTT.

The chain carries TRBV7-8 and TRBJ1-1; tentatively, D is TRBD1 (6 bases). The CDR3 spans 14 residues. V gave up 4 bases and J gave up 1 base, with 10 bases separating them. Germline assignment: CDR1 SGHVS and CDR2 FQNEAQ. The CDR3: CASSWGHQNTEAFF. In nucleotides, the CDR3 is TGTGCCAGCAGCTGGGGACATCAGAACACTGAAGCTTTCTTT.

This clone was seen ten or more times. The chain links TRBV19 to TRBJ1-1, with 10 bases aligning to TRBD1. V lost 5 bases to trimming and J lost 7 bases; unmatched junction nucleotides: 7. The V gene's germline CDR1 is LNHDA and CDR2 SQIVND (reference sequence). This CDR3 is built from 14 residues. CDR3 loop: CASSYDRGRNEAFF. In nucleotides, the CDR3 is TGTGCCAGTAGTTATGACAGGGGGCGTAATGAAGCTTTCTTT.

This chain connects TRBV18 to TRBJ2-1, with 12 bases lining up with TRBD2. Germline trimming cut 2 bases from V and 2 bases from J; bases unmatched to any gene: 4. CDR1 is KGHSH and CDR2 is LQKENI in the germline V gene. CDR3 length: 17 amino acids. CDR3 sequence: CASSPRLAGGAYNEQFF. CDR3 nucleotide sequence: TGTGCCAGCTCACCAAGGCTAGCGGGAGGGGCCTACAATGAGCAGTTCTTC.

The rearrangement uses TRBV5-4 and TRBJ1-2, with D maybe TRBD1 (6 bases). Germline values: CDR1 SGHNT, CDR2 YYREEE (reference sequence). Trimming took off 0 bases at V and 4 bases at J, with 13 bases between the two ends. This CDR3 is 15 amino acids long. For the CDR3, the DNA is TGTGCCAGCAGCTTGGGTGACAGGACCCTCTATGGCTACACCTTC. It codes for CASSLGDRTLYGYTF.